The clone carrying this T cell receptor (beta chain) has just one count. Authors' data handling: As immunoSEQ supplied junction-only sequences (without quality scores), filtering differed. Using immunoSEQ multiplex PCR, the repertoire was profiled, and TCRdb retains in-frame clones only, with some absent. The D gene and trimming were derived from the DNA, and the V and J assignments and clone size from that table. The table includes about 2.4 million clones, more than 90% detected once. Donors were healthy HIV-negative adults without recently reported acute infections or vaccinations. This entry belongs to a study of shared clonotypes between healthy human individuals. This sequence originates from a man younger than 35 in good health. Sample: naive CD4+ T cells sorted from blood. Described subset: CD45RA+ positively selected.

Here the CDR3 DNA reads TGTGCCAGCACCTCGAACCTCCGAAACAACGTCGCGGGACAGGAGGGCACCGGGGAGCTGTTTTTT. This gives the protein CASTSNLRNNVAGQEGTGELFF. The gene calls are TRBV21-1 and TRBJ2-2; the DNA was not used to check the table's D call, TRBD1. TRBV21-1 has pseudogene status. The CDR3 sequence is 22 residues long.